The clone carrying this T cell receptor (beta chain) appeared a single time. Antigen unknown. The data stem from a study of post-analysis software for immune sequencing data. Study in general: Relapsing-remitting, secondary progressive and progressive-relapsing forms made up the multiple sclerosis disease courses.

The CDR3 is made up of 14 amino acids. CDR1 and CDR2 from the germline V gene are MDHEN and SYDVKM. Carried by the TCR beta cDNA libraries were unique molecular identifiers. MiXCR, run by TCRdb on the PCR reads, gives a single entry per CDR3 protein. This sample yields about 540,000 distinct CDR3 sequences, of which 30% to 40% are seen a single time; approximately 6% belongs to the top ten. General study findings and limits: Compared with controls, patients showed significantly lower normalized Chao1 diversity. Comparison of patients with controls showed five TRBV segments more frequent in patients, TRBV5-6, TRBV5-1 and TRBV20-1 among them. Batch-matched samples strongly co-clustered by F measure.

The J gene is TRBJ2-4, the V gene TRBV28, with D maybe TRBD1 (6 bases). TRBJ2-7 matches the DNA end more closely, so the J call is doubtful. The source material was blood. The clonotype comes from a girl under 18 with multiple sclerosis. The CDR3 nucleotides are TGTGCCAGCAGTTTAGTCGGGGACACTTACGAGCAGTACTTC. This gives the protein CASSLVGDTYEQYF.